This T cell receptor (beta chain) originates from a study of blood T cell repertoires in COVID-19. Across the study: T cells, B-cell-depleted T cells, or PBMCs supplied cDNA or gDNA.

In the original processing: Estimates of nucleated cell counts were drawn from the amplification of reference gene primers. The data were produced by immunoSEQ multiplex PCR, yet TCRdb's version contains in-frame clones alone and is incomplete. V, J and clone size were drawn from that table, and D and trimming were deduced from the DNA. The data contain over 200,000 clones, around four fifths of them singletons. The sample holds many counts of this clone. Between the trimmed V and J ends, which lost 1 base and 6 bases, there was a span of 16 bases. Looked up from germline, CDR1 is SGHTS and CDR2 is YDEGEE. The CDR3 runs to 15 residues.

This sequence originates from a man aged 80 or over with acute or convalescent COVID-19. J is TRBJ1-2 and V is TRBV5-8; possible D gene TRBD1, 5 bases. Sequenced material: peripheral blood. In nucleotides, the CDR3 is TGTGCCAGCAGCTTGAATTCAGGGCACAACAATGGCTACACCTTC. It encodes CASSLNSGHNNGYTF.